This T cell receptor beta chain was obtained from a study of T cells in Graves' hyperthyroidism and ophthalmopathy. General observations from the study: Blood shared most expanded thyroid clonotypes above 0.001.

This CDR3 is 13 amino acids long. Trimming took 9 bases from V and 7 from J, leaving 17 bases between them. Germline loops: CDR1 KGHDR, CDR2 SFDVKD. Researchers defined stable Graves' hyperthyroidism as no ophthalmopathy progression within 18 months. Each diagnosis was grounded in clinical symptoms, serum thyroxine and TRAb, thyroid ultrasound, and orbital computed tomography. Cells are PBMCs isolated from 10 ml of fresh blood. Amplified regions were TCR beta CDR3 sequences from RNA transcripts. First-round RT-PCR targeting the TCR CDR3 was performed with the HTBI primer set. Each CDR3 protein is one row after TCRdb ran MiXCR on the multiplex PCR reads. This table holds around 440,000 distinct CDR3 sequences, around a sixth found once. This clonotype was recorded at least ten times. Antigen specificity is unknown.

V is TRBV24-1 and J is TRBJ1-2; D might be TRBD1 (5 bases). The sample was blood. This TCR derives from a woman between 18 and 30 years old with Graves' hyperthyroidism. The CDR3 reads CATSDTWNGGYTF. The DNA for the CDR3 is TGTGCCACCTCGGACACTTGGAATGGTGGCTACACCTTC.